Presented here are 21 T cell receptor beta chains from one specimen sequenced in a study of cytomegalovirus exposure and HLA in healthy donors. The PCR used 60 Vbeta and 13 Jbeta primers. Repertoires were generated with immunoSEQ multiplex PCR, while TCRdb's copy carries only in-frame clones and drops some. Its listing shows around 74,000 clones. Source material: PBMCs. Receptors originate from a man aged 25 to 40 in good health and CMV-seronegative.

The gene calls are TRBV29-1 and TRBJ1-2, with D unclear. The CDR3 runs to 14 residues. Trimming cost V 0 bases and J 8 bases, with 16 bases left between them. From germline, CDR1 is SQVTM and CDR2 ANQGSEA. In DNA form, the CDR3 reads TGCAGCGTTGAAGACCCGTCAGGCAATGGAGGCTACACCTTC. Protein product: CSVEDPSGNGGYTF.

V is TRBV7-9 and J is TRBJ1-3, with TRBD1 matching over 8 bases. This CDR3 contains 17 residues. The J segment lost 4 bases and the V segment lost 3 bases, leaving 11 bases of the junction unmatched. The germline V gene encodes CDR1 SEHNR and CDR2 FQNEAQ (reference sequence). The CDR3 sequence is CASSLTGAVVAGNTIYF. CDR3 bases: TGTGCCAGCAGCTTGACAGGGGCGGTAGTCGCCGGAAACACCATATATTTT.

The chain couples TRBV5-6 to TRBJ2-5; D is possibly TRBD1 (6 bases). The CDR3 covers 16 residues. Trimming took off 0 bases at V and 2 bases at J, with 14 bases between the two ends. Germline V gives CDR1 SGHDT, CDR2 YYEEEE. The CDR3 spells CASSLVRGNVQETQYF. The CDR3, as DNA: TGTGCCAGCAGCTTGGTAAGGGGGAATGTGCAAGAGACCCAGTACTTC.

This chain uses TRBV11-3 with TRBJ2-2, with 7 bases that match TRBD2. Germline CDR1 is SGHNT and CDR2 is YENEEA. J lost 6 bases, V lost 2 bases, and 3 bases had no gene match. The CDR3 extends over 14 amino acids. The chain's CDR3 is CASSLLAGAGELFF. The CDR3 DNA is TGTGCCAGCAGCTTACTTGCGGGAGCCGGGGAGCTGTTTTTT.

The V and J genes are TRBV11-2 and TRBJ2-7; 8 bases fit TRBD1. There are 12 residues in the CDR3. Germline CDR1 SGHAT, CDR2 FQNNGV. V shed 5 bases and J 12 bases; nucleotides not matched to a gene: 9. CDR3 bases: TGTGCCAGCAGCGGGCGGGACAGGCGTACGTACTTC. Protein: CASSGRDRRTYF.

As regards this clone: The germline gene is not matched at one end of the junction; a read error may be the cause. This chain uses TRBV19 with TRBJ2-1; possible D gene TRBD1, 5 bases. The CDR3 has 16 residues. Germline values: CDR1 LNHDA, CDR2 SQIVND (reference sequence). CDR3 sequence (DNA): TGTGCCAGTAGTATTAGGGGCAGAAACTCCGACAATGAGCAGTTCTTC. Protein product: CASSIRGRNSDNEQFF.

The rearrangement links TRBV5-6 to TRBJ1-1, with 12 bases fitting TRBD1. V dropped 2 bases and J dropped 6; count of bases not matched to a gene: 17. Germline-derived CDR1 and CDR2 are SGHDT and YYEEEE. CDR3 length equals 19 residues. As DNA, the CDR3 is TGTGCCAGCAGCTTTCTACAGGGGACAGGGGGCCGGGATAGGTCTGAAGCTTTCTTT. Translation gives CASSFLQGTGGRDRSEAFF.

The chain is built from TRBV7-9 and TRBJ2-7, with D tentatively TRBD1 (6 bases). Trimming cost V 5 bases and J 3 bases, with 11 bases left between them. Germline assignment: CDR1 SEHNR and CDR2 FQNEAQ (reference sequence). The CDR3 runs 13 residues. In nucleotides, the CDR3 is TGTGCCAGCAGCCGGGACACTGACTACGAGCAGTACTTC. Protein sequence: CASSRDTDYEQYF.

The V gene is TRBV2, the J gene TRBJ1-2, with D possibly TRBD1 on 5 matching bases. This CDR3 has 13 amino acids. Looked up from germline, CDR1 is SNHLY and CDR2 is FYNNEI. Trimming left V 8 bases short and J 0 bases short, with 10 bases between. For the CDR3, the DNA is TGTGCCAGCCTCCAGGGATCTAACTATGGCTACACCTTC. It encodes CASLQGSNYGYTF.

The chain links TRBV20-1 to TRBJ2-1, with D unclear. The CDR3 length is 11 residues. Trimming removed 6 bases from V and 4 bases from J, with 7 bases in between. CDR1 and CDR2 from the germline V gene are DFQATT and SNEGSKA (reference sequence). The CDR3 DNA reads as TGCAGTGCAGGAGCGTACAATGAGCAGTTCTTC. It encodes CSAGAYNEQFF.

The chain carries TRBV19 and TRBJ2-1; D might be TRBD2 (6 bases). Germline V gene data show CDR1 as LNHDA and CDR2 as SQIVND (reference sequence). V lost 6 bases to trimming and J lost 6 bases, with 21 bases between them. The CDR3 has 16 amino acids. In DNA, the CDR3 is TGTGCCAGTAGCCTCAAAGGGCTAGCGAGGCCCAATGAGCAGTTCTTC. Protein product: CASSLKGLARPNEQFF.

The V call is TRBV28, the J call TRBJ2-7; a weak D match, TRBD2 (6 bases). This CDR3 comprises 12 residues. The germline V gene encodes CDR1 MDHEN and CDR2 SYDVKM. Trimming took 3 bases from V and 3 from J, leaving 6 bases between them. The CDR3 is CASSLGGYEQYF. The CDR3 nucleotides read TGTGCCAGCAGTTTGGGGGGCTACGAGCAGTACTTC.

This sequence joins TRBV6-6 and TRBJ1-1, with D unresolved. Germline V gives CDR1 MNHNY, CDR2 SVGAGI (reference sequence). The CDR3 runs to 14 residues. Trimming pared 5 bases from V and 1 base from J, leaving 11 bases between. The CDR3 protein is CASSRPGPNTEAFF. In DNA, the CDR3 is TGTGCCAGCAGTCGCCCGGGTCCGAACACTGAAGCTTTCTTT.

This chain uses TRBV5-1 with TRBJ2-2; D uncertain. There are 13 residues in the CDR3. Germline V gene sequence: CDR1 SGHRS, CDR2 YFSETQ. The V gene lost 0 bases and the J gene lost 3 bases, with 3 bases spanning the gap. The CDR3 reads CASSLDYTGELFF. The CDR3 DNA follows: TGCGCCAGCAGCTTGGACTACACCGGGGAGCTGTTTTTT. Drawing the rest from reference TRBV5-1 and TRBJ2-2, the complete variable domain is KAGVTQTPRYLIKTRGQQVTLSCSPISGHRSVSWYQQTPGQGLQFLFEYFSETQRNKGNFPGRFSGRQFSNSRSEMNVSTLELGDSALYLCASSLDYTGELFFGEGSRLTVL.

The CDR3 region is CASSPPTGIPKDTQYF. CDR3 sequence (DNA): TGTGCCAGCAGCCCCCCGACAGGGATCCCCAAAGATACGCAGTATTTT. The rearrangement uses TRBV7-3 and TRBJ2-3; 7 bases align to TRBD1. CDR3 size: 16 residues. With V trimmed by 5 bases and J by 5 bases, 13 bases remained unmatched. The germline CDR1 and CDR2 sequences are SGHTA and FQGTGA.

The V and J genes are TRBV7-2 and TRBJ2-7; 8 bases fit TRBD2. CDR1 is SGHTA, CDR2 FQGNSA, per germline. V shed 3 bases and J 6 bases; nucleotides not matched to a gene: 7. There are 14 residues in the CDR3. The CDR3: CASSFGSGGGEQYF. The CDR3 DNA follows: TGTGCCAGCAGCTTTGGATCGGGGGGGGGCGAGCAGTACTTC.

The chain couples TRBV2 to TRBJ2-2; a weak D match, TRBD2 (5 bases). The CDR3 is 13 residues long. V dropped 6 bases and J dropped 7 bases, with 12 bases sitting between them. CDR1 and CDR2 from the germline V gene are SNHLY and FYNNEI. The CDR3 coding sequence is TGTGCCAGCAGCGGGGAGACCGGCGGGGAGCTGTTTTTT. This encodes CASSGETGGELFF.

The rearrangement links TRBV9 to TRBJ2-7; no reliable D call. V lost 0 bases and J lost 5, with 12 bases in between. The CDR3 runs to 14 residues. The germline V gene encodes CDR1 SGDLS and CDR2 YYNGEE. DNA of the CDR3: TGTGCCAGCAGCGTAGAGCTGTGGGCAGACGAGCAGTACTTC. This encodes CASSVELWADEQYF.

The rearrangement links TRBV5-1 to TRBJ1-2; 9 bases map to TRBD1. Germline V gene data show CDR1 as SGHRS and CDR2 as YFSETQ. The CDR3 is 13 amino acids. V was clipped by 3 bases and J by 10 bases; unmatched bases: 7. The CDR3 DNA follows: TGCGCCAGCAGCTCCGGGACAGGGACGGACTACACCTTC. Protein product: CASSSGTGTDYTF.

V gene TRBV30 combines with J gene TRBJ2-1, with TRBD1 identical over 9 bases. Losses at the gene ends were 1 base for V and 9 bases for J; bases not matched to a gene: 7. In germline, CDR1 is GTSNPN, CDR2 SVGIG (reference sequence). The CDR3 runs to 14 residues. The CDR3 is CAWSGNTGGSEQFF. CDR3 in DNA: TGTGCCTGGAGTGGCAATACAGGGGGCAGTGAGCAGTTCTTC.

The chain is built from TRBV5-4 and TRBJ2-7; maybe TRBD1 (6 bases). The CDR3 has 13 residues. From germline, CDR1 is SGHNT and CDR2 YYREEE (reference sequence). Trimming shortened V by 1 base and J by 3 bases, and 8 bases separated the two germline ends. CDR3 in DNA: TGTGCCAGCAGCTTGAGGGACAACTACGAGCAGTACTTC. Its protein is CASSLRDNYEQYF.